What follows are 27 T cell receptor beta chains derived from one specimen sequenced in a study of blood T cells in healthy people across ages. For the second PCR, which ran for about 6 to 11 cycles, a sample-barcoded 5' primer and a J-beta primer mix were used. MiXCR, run by TCRdb on the 5' RACE reads, gives a single entry per CDR3 protein. The sample lists hundreds of thousands of distinct CDR3 sequences, more than 45% occurring once. The sequencing input was blood. Receptor source: a man aged 30 to 39 in good health.

J is TRBJ1-1 and V is TRBV6-5; D is perhaps TRBD1 (6 bases). The CDR3 spans 16 residues. Germline-derived CDR1 and CDR2 are MNHEY and SVGAGI. Trimming cost V 2 bases and J 6 bases, with 19 bases left between them. The DNA for the CDR3 is TGTGCCAGCAGTTACACATACAGGGAGATCGGGTCTGAAGCTTTCTTT. It translates to CASSYTYREIGSEAFF.

This rearrangement joins TRBV6-4 to TRBJ2-1; 8 positions agree with TRBD2. Germline V gives CDR1 MRHNA, CDR2 SNTAGT. Germline trimming cut 5 bases from V and 15 bases from J; bases unmatched to any gene: 9. This CDR3 has 12 amino acids. The CDR3 nucleotides read TGTGCCAGCAGTTACTGGCGGGGGGCTGGGTTCTTC. Translated: CASSYWRGAGFF.

The J gene is TRBJ2-4, the V gene TRBV7-2; maybe TRBD1 (6 bases). Germline values: CDR1 SGHTA, CDR2 FQGNSA. The CDR3 is made up of 14 amino acids. V lost 5 bases and J lost 7, with 15 bases in between. In DNA form, the CDR3 reads TGTGCCAGCAGCCCGACGACAGGACGGAACATTCAGTACTTC. It specifies CASSPTTGRNIQYF.

The chain uses TRBV15 and TRBJ2-2, with a tentative D call TRBD2 (6 bases). This CDR3 spans 15 amino acids. Germline V gene sequence: CDR1 LNHNV, CDR2 YYDKDF (reference sequence). V lost 3 bases to trimming and J lost 4 bases, with 12 bases between them. DNA of the CDR3: TGTGCCACCAGCAGGGGGGACTTCCTCACCGGGGAGCTGTTTTTT. Translating it yields CATSRGDFLTGELFF.

The chain joins TRBV29-1 to TRBJ2-3; TRBD2 agrees at 7 bases. Per the germline V gene, CDR1 is SQVTM and CDR2 is ANQGSEA. CDR3 length: 14 amino acids. V lost 7 bases and J lost 2; bases outside the gene matches: 9. The CDR3 coding sequence is TGCAGCGCCCGGCGGGGACTAACCACAGATACGCAGTATTTT. Its translation is CSARRGLTTDTQYF.

CDR3 sequence reads: CASWSRGTNNQPQHF. CDR3 bases: TGTGCCAGCTGGTCGAGGGGAACTAACAATCAGCCCCAGCATTTT. The genes are TRBV28 and TRBJ1-5; possible D gene TRBD1, 5 bases. CDR1 and CDR2 (germline): MDHEN, SYDVKM. V shed 8 bases and J shed 3 bases, with 17 bases lying between them. CDR3 length: 15 amino acids.

The CDR3, as DNA: TGTGCCAGCAGCTTAGCAGCCAAGAATCAGCCCCAGCATTTT. Translation gives CASSLAAKNQPQHF. The V call is TRBV7-8, the J call TRBJ1-5, with D unresolved. This CDR3 comprises 14 residues. V was shortened by 0 bases and J by 4 bases, with 7 bases between the two germline ends. Germline loops: CDR1 SGHVS, CDR2 FQNEAQ.

This clonotype was counted a single time. V gene TRBV7-2 combines with J gene TRBJ1-2; D uncertain. Trimming stripped 5 bases from V and 0 bases from J, with 13 bases between. CDR1 is SGHTA, CDR2 FQGNSA, per germline. CDR3 length equals 15 residues. The CDR3 nucleotides are TGTGCCAGCAGCCTAAGAGGCCCCACTAACTATGGCTACACCTTC. Protein sequence: CASSLRGPTNYGYTF.

This clonotype was seen only a few times. The chain couples TRBV4-2 to TRBJ1-5, with TRBD1 as a possible D gene (5 bases). The germline V gene has CDR1 LGHNA and CDR2 YNFKEQ. The V end was cut by 3 bases, the J end by 7 bases, with 16 bases between. This CDR3 is 15 amino acids long. CDR3 sequence reads: CASSQSTGSGQPQHF. The DNA for the CDR3 is TGTGCCAGCAGCCAGAGTACAGGCTCGGGACAGCCCCAGCATTTT.

This clonotype was detected only a few times. The chain links TRBV4-3 to TRBJ2-1, with unresolved D. The V gene lost 2 bases and the J gene lost 6 bases, with 11 bases spanning the gap. The CDR3 totals 14 residues. Germline V gene lookup returns CDR1 LGHNA and CDR2 YSLEER. The CDR3 DNA reads TGCGCCAGCAGCCAATTTGTGTTATTCAATGAGCAGTTCTTC. Encoded protein: CASSQFVLFNEQFF.

The V gene is TRBV29-1, the J gene TRBJ2-1; D perhaps matches TRBD2 (6 bases). Germline V gives CDR1 SQVTM, CDR2 ANQGSEA. The CDR3 covers 13 residues. Between the trimmed V and J ends, which lost 3 bases and 5 bases, there was a span of 11 bases. The CDR3 here is CSVEGGANNEQFF. CDR3 in DNA: TGCAGCGTTGAGGGCGGGGCCAACAATGAGCAGTTCTTC.

This clonotype was seen only once. The CDR3 nucleotides are TGTGCCAGCACTGACCGGGGGCAAGAGACCCAGTACTTC. Residues: CASTDRGQETQYF. The chain couples TRBV6-2 or TRBV6-3 to TRBJ2-4; D may be TRBD2 (6 bases). The J call is in doubt because the DNA end fits TRBJ2-5 better. The CDR3 length is 13 residues. CDR1 is MNHEY, CDR2 SVGEGT, per germline.

This clonotype was recorded once. The rearrangement links TRBV20-1 to TRBJ2-1; 7 bases agree with TRBD2. In germline, CDR1 is DFQATT, CDR2 SNEGSKA (reference sequence). The CDR3 runs to 15 residues. The J segment lost 7 bases and the V segment lost 5 bases, leaving 14 bases of the junction unmatched. CDR3 in amino acids: CSAPRLAQGGNEQFF. The CDR3 DNA reads TGCAGTGCTCCGCGACTAGCCCAAGGAGGTAATGAGCAGTTCTTC.

The chain combines TRBV7-2 with TRBJ2-3; TRBD1 is a possible D gene (5 bases). The germline gives CDR1 SGHTA, CDR2 FQGNSA. The CDR3 runs to 17 residues. V lost 1 base to trimming and J lost 2 bases, with 16 bases between them. CDR3 nucleotide sequence: TGTGCCAGCAGCTTAGGGGTTTGGACACCCTCCACAGATACGCAGTATTTT. This gives the protein CASSLGVWTPSTDTQYF.

This clonotype was counted ten times or more. V and J are TRBV7-8 and TRBJ2-5; no definite D call. Germline values: CDR1 SGHVS, CDR2 FQNEAQ. This CDR3 is 15 amino acids long. Deletions cut 0 bases from V and 4 bases from J, with 12 bases between. This CDR3 is CASSLAWASGETQYF. The CDR3 DNA reads as TGTGCCAGCAGCTTAGCCTGGGCTAGTGGAGAGACCCAGTACTTC.

The V and J genes are TRBV4-2 and TRBJ2-1; possible D gene TRBD2, 6 bases. The CDR3 length is 17 residues. V was pared by 4 bases and J by 3 bases, with 19 bases between. Per germline, CDR1 LGHNA and CDR2 YNFKEQ. In DNA form, the CDR3 reads TGTGCCAGCAGCCGAAGAACCCAGGGAGGAGGCTACAATGAGCAGTTCTTC. Its protein product is CASSRRTQGGGYNEQFF.

The chain recombines TRBV20-1 with TRBJ2-7; 8 nucleotides agree with TRBD1. Germline CDR1 and CDR2: DFQATT and SNEGSKA (reference sequence). CDR3 length equals 14 residues. V was clipped by 5 bases and J by 1 base; unmatched bases: 7. The DNA for the CDR3 is TGCAGTGCTGCATCCGGGACAGGATCCTACGAGCAGTACTTC. It is translated as CSAASGTGSYEQYF.

The V and J genes are TRBV5-1 and TRBJ2-7; no definite D call. Trimming stripped 0 bases from V and 4 bases from J, with 11 bases between. Germline V gene data show CDR1 as SGHRS and CDR2 as YFSETQ. The length of the CDR3 is 14 residues. For the CDR3, the DNA is TGCGCCAGCAGCTTGGGTGACCTCCGGTACGAGCAGTACTTC. Translating gives CASSLGDLRYEQYF.

The genes are TRBV6-5 and TRBJ2-3; D is undetermined. V was shortened by 6 bases and J by 6 bases, with 7 bases between the two germline ends. In germline, CDR1 is MNHEY, CDR2 SVGAGI. The CDR3 sequence is 11 residues long. CDR3 residues: CASSLHDTQYF. CDR3 coding DNA: TGTGCCAGCAGCCTACACGATACGCAGTATTTT.

This clonotype was found a few times. This chain joins TRBV7-9 and TRBJ2-5; D is undetermined. CDR3 length equals 13 residues. Germline CDR1 SEHNR, CDR2 FQNEAQ (reference sequence). The V gene lost 7 bases and the J gene lost 2 bases, with 11 bases spanning the gap. The CDR3: CASTNSGQETQYF. In DNA form, the CDR3 reads TGTGCCAGCACCAACTCCGGGCAAGAGACCCAGTACTTC.

This sequence joins TRBV12-3 or TRBV12-4 and TRBJ2-1; 10 bases fit TRBD2. This CDR3 comprises 15 residues. V shed 3 bases, J shed 2 bases, and the junction held 1 base outside the gene matches. CDR3 in amino acids: CASSFLAGAYNEQFF. The CDR3 nucleotides are TGTGCCAGCAGTTTTCTAGCGGGAGCCTACAATGAGCAGTTCTTC.

The V and J genes are TRBV11-3 and TRBJ2-3, with D possibly being TRBD2 (6 bases). V lost 5 bases and J 8 bases, leaving 14 bases between the germline ends. CDR3 size: 13 residues. Germline lookup yields CDR1 SGHNT and CDR2 YENEEA. The CDR3 nucleotides are TGTGCCAGCAGCCCGACTAGTTTGGGTACGCAGTATTTT. It translates to CASSPTSLGTQYF.

V usage is TRBV24-1 and J usage is TRBJ2-1; D ambiguous. Trimming stripped 5 bases from V and 5 bases from J, with 12 bases between. Germline CDR1 is KGHDR and CDR2 is SFDVKD. This CDR3 comprises 14 residues. The chain's CDR3 is CATSGPTWDNEQFF. CDR3 sequence (DNA): TGTGCCACCAGTGGACCCACCTGGGACAATGAGCAGTTCTTC.

In this sample, this clonotype turned up a few times. The V gene is TRBV6-1, the J gene TRBJ2-5, with 9 bases identical to TRBD1. Germline CDR1 is MNHNS and CDR2 is SASEGT. There are 14 residues in the CDR3. After removal of 5 bases from V and 2 bases from J, the junction contained 3 bases not matched to a gene. The CDR3 spells CASSIDRGQETQYF. CDR3 in DNA: TGTGCCAGCAGTATCGACAGGGGGCAAGAGACCCAGTACTTC.

V and J are TRBV6-5 and TRBJ1-2; D is undetermined. Germline CDR1 and CDR2: MNHEY and SVGAGI. The CDR3 covers 15 residues. V shed 3 bases and J shed 1 base, with 12 bases lying between them. CDR3 sequence: CASSYHKWDNYGYTF. The CDR3 DNA sequence: TGTGCCAGCAGTTATCACAAATGGGATAACTATGGCTACACCTTC.

To note about this clonotype: A read error may produce the germline difference seen at one junction end. The chain is built from TRBV5-1 and TRBJ2-1, with 9 positions matching TRBD2. Germline-derived CDR1 and CDR2 are SGHRS and YFSETQ. The CDR3 length is 17 residues. The CDR3 reads CASRFFSGGAFYNVQFF. The CDR3 DNA reads as TGCGCCAGCAGGTTCTTTAGCGGGGGCGCTTTCTACAATGTGCAGTTCTTC.

The CDR3 loop reads CSARARILQDTQYF. For the CDR3, the DNA is TGCAGTGCTAGAGCCCGCATTTTGCAGGATACGCAGTATTTT. The gene calls are TRBV20-1 and TRBJ2-3, with D hard to call. CDR1 and CDR2 (germline): DFQATT, SNEGSKA (reference sequence). The CDR3 has 14 residues. V dropped 1 base and J dropped 6 bases, with 14 bases sitting between them.